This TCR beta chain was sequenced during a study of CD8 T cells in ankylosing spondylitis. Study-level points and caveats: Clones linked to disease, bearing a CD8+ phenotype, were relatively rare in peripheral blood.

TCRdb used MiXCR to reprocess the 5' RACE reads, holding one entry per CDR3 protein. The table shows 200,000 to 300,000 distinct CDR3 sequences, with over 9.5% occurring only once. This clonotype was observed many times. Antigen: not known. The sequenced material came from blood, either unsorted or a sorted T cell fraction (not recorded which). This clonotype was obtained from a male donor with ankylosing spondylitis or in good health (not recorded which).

The CDR3, as DNA: TGTGCCAGCACCCGAGGACTAGCCATGCCAGTCTACGAGCAGTACTTC. Amino acids: CASTRGLAMPVYEQYF. This chain uses TRBV5-5 with TRBJ2-7; TRBD2 matches 8 bases. The trim removed 6 bases at V and 3 bases at J, leaving 14 bases unmatched. CDR1 SGHKS and CDR2 YYEKEE come from the germline V gene (reference sequence). The length of the CDR3 is 16 residues.